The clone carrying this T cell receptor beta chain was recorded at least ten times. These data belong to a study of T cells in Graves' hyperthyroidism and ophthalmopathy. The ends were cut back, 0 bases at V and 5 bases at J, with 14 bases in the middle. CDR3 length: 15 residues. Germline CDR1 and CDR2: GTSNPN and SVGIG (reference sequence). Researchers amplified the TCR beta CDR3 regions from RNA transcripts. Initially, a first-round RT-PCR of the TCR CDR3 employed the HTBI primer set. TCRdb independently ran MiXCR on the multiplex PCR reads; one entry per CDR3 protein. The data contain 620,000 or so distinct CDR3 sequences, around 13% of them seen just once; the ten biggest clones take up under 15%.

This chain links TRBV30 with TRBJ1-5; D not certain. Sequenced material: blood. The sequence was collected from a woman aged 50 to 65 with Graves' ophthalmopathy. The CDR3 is CAWSVKTPGHQPQHF. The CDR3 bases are TGTGCCTGGAGTGTAAAGACCCCTGGACATCAGCCCCAGCATTTT.